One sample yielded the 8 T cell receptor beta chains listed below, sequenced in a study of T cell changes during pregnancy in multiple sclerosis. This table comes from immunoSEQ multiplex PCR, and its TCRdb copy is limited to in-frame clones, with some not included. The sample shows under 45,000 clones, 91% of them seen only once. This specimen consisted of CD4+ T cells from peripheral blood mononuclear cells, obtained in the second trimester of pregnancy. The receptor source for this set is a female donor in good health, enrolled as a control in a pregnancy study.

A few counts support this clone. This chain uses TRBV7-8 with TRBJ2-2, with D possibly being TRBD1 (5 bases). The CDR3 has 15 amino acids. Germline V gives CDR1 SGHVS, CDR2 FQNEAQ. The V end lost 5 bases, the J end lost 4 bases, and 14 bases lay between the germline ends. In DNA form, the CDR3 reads TGTGCCAGCAGCCATCGCAGGGTTTCCACCGGGGAGCTGTTTTTT. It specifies CASSHRRVSTGELFF.

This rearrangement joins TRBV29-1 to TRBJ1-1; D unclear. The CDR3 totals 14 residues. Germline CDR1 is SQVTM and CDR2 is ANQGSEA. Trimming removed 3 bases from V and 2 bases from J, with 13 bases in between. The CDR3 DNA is TGCAGCGTTGACCCGCGGGCGGGTAACACTGAAGCTTTCTTT. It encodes CSVDPRAGNTEAFF.

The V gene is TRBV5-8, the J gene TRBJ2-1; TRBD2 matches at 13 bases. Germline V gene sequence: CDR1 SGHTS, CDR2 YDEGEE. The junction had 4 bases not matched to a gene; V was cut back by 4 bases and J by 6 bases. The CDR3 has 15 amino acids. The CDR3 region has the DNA TGTGCCAGCAGCCCTTGGACTAGCGGGAGCAATGAGCAGTTCTTC. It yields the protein CASSPWTSGSNEQFF.

The CDR3 protein is CAISDGGLAGEQYF. The CDR3 nucleotides are TGTGCCATCAGTGACGGTGGGTTAGCGGGCGAGCAGTACTTC. This chain uses TRBV10-3 with TRBJ2-7, with TRBD2 matching over 7 bases. V lost 3 bases and J lost 6; bases outside the gene matches: 8. The length of the CDR3 is 14 residues. The germline CDR1 and CDR2 sequences are ENHRY and SYGVKD.

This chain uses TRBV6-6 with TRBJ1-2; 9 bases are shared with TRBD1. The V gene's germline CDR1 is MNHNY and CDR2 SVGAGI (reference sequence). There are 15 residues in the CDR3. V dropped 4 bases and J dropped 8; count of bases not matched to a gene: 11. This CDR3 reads CASSWGTGGAGGYTF. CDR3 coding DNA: TGTGCCAGCAGTTGGGGAACAGGGGGCGCCGGGGGCTACACCTTC.

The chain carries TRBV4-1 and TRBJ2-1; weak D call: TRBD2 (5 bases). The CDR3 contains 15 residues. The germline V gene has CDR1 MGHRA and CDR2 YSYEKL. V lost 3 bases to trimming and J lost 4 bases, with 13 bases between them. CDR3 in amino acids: CASSHGSLRYNEQFF. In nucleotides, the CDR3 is TGCGCCAGCAGCCATGGGAGTCTACGGTACAATGAGCAGTTCTTC.

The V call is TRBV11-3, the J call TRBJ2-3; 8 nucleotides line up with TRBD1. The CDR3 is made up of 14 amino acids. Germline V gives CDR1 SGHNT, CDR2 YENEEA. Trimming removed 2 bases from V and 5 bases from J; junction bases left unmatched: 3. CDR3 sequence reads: CASSLQGAGDTQYF. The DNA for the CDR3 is TGTGCCAGCAGCTTACAGGGGGCGGGAGATACGCAGTATTTT.

Here the CDR3 DNA reads TGTGCCAGCAGTGTTACCCGGGAGACCCAGTACTTC. This encodes CASSVTRETQYF. The genes are TRBV6-1 and TRBJ2-5, with D hard to call. The CDR3 is 12 residues long. CDR1 and CDR2 (germline): MNHNS, SASEGT. The V end lost 4 bases, the J end lost 5 bases, and 8 bases lay between the germline ends.